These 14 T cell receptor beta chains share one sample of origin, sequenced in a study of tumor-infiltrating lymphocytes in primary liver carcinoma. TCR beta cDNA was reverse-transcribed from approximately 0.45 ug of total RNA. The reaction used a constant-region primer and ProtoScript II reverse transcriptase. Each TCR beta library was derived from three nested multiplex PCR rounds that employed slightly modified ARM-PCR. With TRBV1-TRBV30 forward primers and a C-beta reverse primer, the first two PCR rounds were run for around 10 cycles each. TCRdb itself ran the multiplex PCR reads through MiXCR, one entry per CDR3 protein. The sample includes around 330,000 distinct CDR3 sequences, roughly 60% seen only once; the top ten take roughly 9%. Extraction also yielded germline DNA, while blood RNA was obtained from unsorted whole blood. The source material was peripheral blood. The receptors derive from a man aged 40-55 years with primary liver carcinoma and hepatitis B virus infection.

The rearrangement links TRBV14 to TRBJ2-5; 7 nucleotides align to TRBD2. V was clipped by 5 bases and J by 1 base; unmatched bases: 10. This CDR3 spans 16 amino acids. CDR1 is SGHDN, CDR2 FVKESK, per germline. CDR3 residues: CASSRLLADPQETQYF. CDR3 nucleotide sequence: TGTGCCAGCAGCAGATTGCTAGCGGATCCCCAAGAGACCCAGTACTTC. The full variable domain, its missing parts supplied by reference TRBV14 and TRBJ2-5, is EAGVTQFPSHSVIEKGQTVTLRCDPISGHDNLYWYRRVMGKEIKFLLHFVKESKQDESGMPNNRFLAERTGGTYSTLKVQPAELEDSGVYFCASSRLLADPQETQYFGPGTRLLVL.

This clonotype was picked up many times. The CDR3 DNA reads TGCGCCAGCAGCCAAGGGTTAACTAGCGGCCGCAATGAGCAGTTCTTC. Protein: CASSQGLTSGRNEQFF. The chain couples TRBV4-1 to TRBJ2-1; 8 nucleotides agree with TRBD2. With V trimmed by 1 base and J by 6 bases, 8 bases remained unmatched. Looked up from germline, CDR1 is MGHRA and CDR2 is YSYEKL. This CDR3 is built from 16 residues.

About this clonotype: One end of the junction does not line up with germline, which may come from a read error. CDR3 sequence: CVSSEARAGRREETQYF. The CDR3 DNA follows: TGTGTCAGCAGTGAAGCGAGAGCGGGAAGAAGGGAAGAGACCCAGTACTTC. This chain joins TRBV6-1 and TRBJ2-5, with 7 bases aligning to TRBD2. Germline-derived CDR1 and CDR2 are MNHNS and SASEGT. The CDR3 loop spans 17 amino acids.

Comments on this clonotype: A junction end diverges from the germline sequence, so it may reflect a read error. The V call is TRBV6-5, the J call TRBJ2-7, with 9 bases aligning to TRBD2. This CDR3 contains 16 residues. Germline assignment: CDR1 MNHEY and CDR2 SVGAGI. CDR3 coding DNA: TGTGTCAGCAGTTATTCTGCGGCGGGAGGGCCCGACGAGCAGTACTTC. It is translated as CVSSYSAAGGPDEQYF.

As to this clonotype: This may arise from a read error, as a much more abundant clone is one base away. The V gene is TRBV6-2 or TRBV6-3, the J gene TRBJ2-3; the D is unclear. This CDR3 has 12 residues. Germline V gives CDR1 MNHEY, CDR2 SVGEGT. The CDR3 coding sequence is TGTGTCAGCAGATCCCTAGCAGATACGCAGTATTTT. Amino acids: CVSRSLADTQYF.

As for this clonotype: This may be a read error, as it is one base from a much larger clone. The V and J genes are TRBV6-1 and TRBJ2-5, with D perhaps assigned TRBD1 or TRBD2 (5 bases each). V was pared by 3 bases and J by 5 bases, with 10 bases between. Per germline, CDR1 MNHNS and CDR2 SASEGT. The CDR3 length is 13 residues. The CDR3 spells CASSEGDRETQYF. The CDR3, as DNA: TGTGCCAGCAGTGAGGGGGACCGCGAGACCCAGTACTTC.

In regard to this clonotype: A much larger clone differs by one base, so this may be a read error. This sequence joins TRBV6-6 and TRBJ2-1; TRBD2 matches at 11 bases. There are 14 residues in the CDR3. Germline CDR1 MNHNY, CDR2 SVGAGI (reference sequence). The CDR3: CAISFGLAGNEQFF. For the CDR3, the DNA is TGTGCCATCAGTTTCGGACTAGCGGGCAATGAGCAGTTCTTC.

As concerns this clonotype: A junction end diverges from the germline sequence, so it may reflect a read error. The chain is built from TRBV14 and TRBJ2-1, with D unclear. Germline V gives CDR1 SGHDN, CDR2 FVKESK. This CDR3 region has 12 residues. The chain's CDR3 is CASSQDQAEQLF. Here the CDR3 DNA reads TGTGCCAGCAGCCAAGATCAAGCTGAGCAGCTCTTC.

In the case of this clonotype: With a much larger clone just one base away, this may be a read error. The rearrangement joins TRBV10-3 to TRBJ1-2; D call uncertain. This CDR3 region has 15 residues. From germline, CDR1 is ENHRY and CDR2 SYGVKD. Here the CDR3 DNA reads TGTACCATCAGTGAGTCGATGGCAGCTAACTATGGCTACACCTTC. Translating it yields CTISESMAANYGYTF.

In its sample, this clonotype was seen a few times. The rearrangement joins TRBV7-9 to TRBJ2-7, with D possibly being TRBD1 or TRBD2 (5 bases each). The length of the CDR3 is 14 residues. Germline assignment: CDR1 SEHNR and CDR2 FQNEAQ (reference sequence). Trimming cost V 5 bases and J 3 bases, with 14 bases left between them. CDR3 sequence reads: CASSQTGAYYEQYF. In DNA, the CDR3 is TGTGCCAGCAGCCAAACCGGGGCCTACTACGAGCAGTACTTC. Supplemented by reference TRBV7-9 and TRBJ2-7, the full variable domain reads DTGVSQNPRHKITKRGQNVTFRCDPISEHNRLYWYRQTLGQGPEFLTYFQNEAQLEKSRLLSDRFSAERPKGSFSTLEIQRTEQGDSAMYLCASSQTGAYYEQYFGPGTRLTVT.

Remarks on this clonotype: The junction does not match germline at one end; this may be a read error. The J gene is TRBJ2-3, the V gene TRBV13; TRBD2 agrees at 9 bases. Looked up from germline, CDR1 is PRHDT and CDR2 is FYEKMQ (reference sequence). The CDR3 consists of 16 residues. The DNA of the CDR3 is TGTGCCAGCAGCTCCAGGACTAGCGCTAACACAGATACGCAGTACTTT. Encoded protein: CASSSRTSANTDTQYF. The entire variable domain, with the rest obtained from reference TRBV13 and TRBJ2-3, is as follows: AAGVIQSPRHLIKEKRETATLKCYPIPRHDTVYWYQQGPGQDPQFLISFYEKMQSDKGSIPDRFSAQQFSDYHSELNMSSLELGDSALYFCASSSRTSANTDTQYFGPGTRLTVL.

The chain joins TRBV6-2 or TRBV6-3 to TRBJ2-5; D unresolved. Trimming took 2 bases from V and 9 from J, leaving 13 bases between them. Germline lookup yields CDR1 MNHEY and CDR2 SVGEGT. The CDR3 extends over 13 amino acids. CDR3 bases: TGTGCCAGCAGTTACAACCCTTCCATGGCCCAGTACTTC. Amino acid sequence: CASSYNPSMAQYF.

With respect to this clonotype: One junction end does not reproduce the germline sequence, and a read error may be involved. CDR3 sequence reads: CASSLSAVNYGQYF. CDR3 sequence (DNA): TGTGCCAGCAGTTTATCGGCCGTAAACTACGGGCAGTACTTC. V gene TRBV28 combines with J gene TRBJ2-7, with D uncertain. This CDR3 is built from 14 residues. Germline V gene data show CDR1 as MDHEN and CDR2 as SYDVKM.

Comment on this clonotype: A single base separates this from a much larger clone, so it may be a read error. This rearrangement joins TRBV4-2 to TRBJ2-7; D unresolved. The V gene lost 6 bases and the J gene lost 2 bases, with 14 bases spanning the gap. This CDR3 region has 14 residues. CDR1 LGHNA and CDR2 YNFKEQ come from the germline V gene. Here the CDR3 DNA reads TGTGCCAGCAGTCAACATGGGAATACCTACGAGCAGTACTTC. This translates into CASSQHGNTYEQYF.